The clone carrying this TCR beta chain appeared many times. As yet, its antigen is unknown. Coverage ceases 3 residues before the CDR3 finishes, and the germline J gene fills in the end. CDR1 is SGHRS and CDR2 is YFSETQ in the germline V gene. The CDR3 consists of 15 residues. V lost 4 bases to trimming and J lost 2 bases, with 14 bases between them. Assay: immunoSEQ multiplex PCR; the TCRdb copy retains only in-frame clones and omits some. Listed here are roughly 29,000 clones without any singletons, the top ten holding around 3.2%. The sample originates from a study of T cell clonality in common variable immunodeficiency. Study-wide points: In common variable immunodeficiency, TCR beta chains reportedly carried fewer deletions and N-nucleotide insertions.

The sequencing input was peripheral blood mononuclear cells. The genes are TRBV5-1 and TRBJ2-3, with D perhaps matching TRBD2 (6 bases). The TCR was taken from a human donor with common variable immunodeficiency. The CDR3 bases that were read are TGCGCCAGCAGCGCCGACGGACTATACACAGATACG. Protein product: CASSADGLYTDT. The whole CDR3 is CASSADGLYTDTQYF.